The 10 T cell receptor beta chains in this list originate from one sample, sequenced in a study of cytomegalovirus exposure and HLA in healthy donors. Primers included in the PCR were 60 Vbeta and 13 Jbeta primers. Profiling relied on immunoSEQ multiplex PCR, and the TCRdb table lists in-frame clones only, not all of them. The sample consists of 85,000 to 120,000 clones, approximately 80% of them appearing once. Sample: PBMCs. Receptors originate from a man aged 60-69 years in good health and CMV-seronegative.

The genes are TRBV4-1 and TRBJ1-2; D not certain. The V end lost 6 bases, the J end lost 2 bases, and 7 bases lay between the germline ends. Germline V gene sequence: CDR1 MGHRA, CDR2 YSYEKL. The CDR3 length is 12 residues. CDR3 amino acids: CASSWANYGYTF. CDR3 sequence (DNA): TGCGCCAGCAGTTGGGCGAACTATGGCTACACCTTC.

The V gene is TRBV4-3, the J gene TRBJ2-1; D is uncertain. Trimming took 0 bases from V and 0 from J, leaving 6 bases between them. The germline V gene encodes CDR1 LGHNA and CDR2 YSLEER. This CDR3 has 15 residues. CDR3 amino acids: CASSQDKSSYNEQFF. CDR3 nucleotides: TGCGCCAGCAGCCAAGACAAGAGCTCCTACAATGAGCAGTTCTTC.

The chain is built from TRBV9 and TRBJ2-5; D might be TRBD2 (7 bases). CDR1 and CDR2 (germline): SGDLS, YYNGEE. The length of the CDR3 is 16 residues. Trimming took off 0 bases at V and 4 bases at J, with 16 bases between the two ends. The CDR3, as DNA: TGTGCCAGCAGCGTAGGCACCCTGGGGGGGCGAGAGACCCAGTACTTC. As protein: CASSVGTLGGRETQYF.

The gene calls are TRBV2 and TRBJ2-7; 8 nucleotides align to TRBD1. Germline V gene lookup returns CDR1 SNHLY and CDR2 FYNNEI. The CDR3 consists of 14 residues. Trimming removed 10 bases from V and 4 bases from J; junction bases left unmatched: 12. The CDR3 loop is CATKRTGTVYEQYV. CDR3 in DNA: TGTGCCACCAAGAGGACAGGGACAGTTTACGAGCAGTACGTC.

The V and J genes are TRBV30 and TRBJ1-2, with D tentatively TRBD1 (6 bases). Germline V lookup: CDR1 GTSNPN, CDR2 SVGIG (reference sequence). The CDR3 is 10 residues long. V lost 5 bases and J 10 bases, leaving 11 bases between the germline ends. The CDR3 region is CAWGDTTYTF. For the CDR3, the DNA is TGTGCCTGGGGGGACACTACCTACACCTTC.

V gene TRBV11-2 combines with J gene TRBJ1-1; TRBD1 agrees at 11 bases. The CDR3 spans 15 residues. J gave up 1 base and V 9 bases, and 7 bases lay outside the gene matches. In germline, CDR1 is SGHAT, CDR2 FQNNGV. Here the CDR3 reads CASSWTGGSNTEAFF. Here the CDR3 DNA reads TGTGCCAGTTCGTGGACAGGGGGCTCGAACACTGAAGCTTTCTTT.

This rearrangement joins TRBV7-9 to TRBJ1-4; D uncertain. Per the germline V gene, CDR1 is SEHNR and CDR2 is FQNEAQ (reference sequence). The germline V and J ends were trimmed by 5 bases and 0 bases, with 7 bases remaining between them. CDR3 size: 14 residues. DNA of the CDR3: TGTGCCAGCAGCCTCGGGACAACTAATGAAAAACTGTTTTTT. Amino acids: CASSLGTTNEKLFF.

The V and J genes are TRBV11-1 and TRBJ1-1; tentative D call: TRBD1 (5 bases). The CDR3 contains 12 residues. Trimming removed 6 bases from V and 6 bases from J, with 11 bases in between. Germline lookup yields CDR1 SGHAT and CDR2 FQDESV (reference sequence). This CDR3 is CASRTPGAEAFF. The CDR3 DNA follows: TGTGCCAGCAGAACCCCGGGGGCTGAAGCTTTCTTT.

Only one count was recorded for this clone. The chain uses TRBV7-2 and TRBJ1-3; no reliable D call. Trimming removed 0 bases from V and 0 bases from J, with 9 bases in between. Per the germline V gene, CDR1 is SGHTA and CDR2 is FQGNSA. This CDR3 is built from 16 residues. The CDR3 region is CASSLASRGSGNTIYF. CDR3 DNA: TGTGCCAGCAGCTTAGCATCCCGGGGCTCTGGAAACACCATATATTTT. Full variable domain (outside the CDR3, taken from reference TRBV7-2 and TRBJ1-3): GAGVSQSPSNKVTEKGKDVELRCDPISGHTALYWYRQSLGQGLEFLIYFQGNSAPDKSGLPSDRFSAERTGGSVSTLTIQRTQQEDSAVYLCASSLASRGSGNTIYFGEGSWLTVV.

V usage is TRBV4-2 and J usage is TRBJ2-4, with a possible D match to TRBD1 (7 bases). The CDR3 consists of 18 residues. The germline V gene has CDR1 LGHNA and CDR2 YNFKEQ. V was clipped by 0 bases and J by 0 bases, with 15 bases between them. The CDR3: CASSQERGGTVAKNIQYF. The CDR3 DNA reads TGTGCCAGCAGCCAAGAGAGGGGCGGGACAGTAGCCAAAAACATTCAGTACTTC.